The following is a T cell receptor beta chain sequence with its context. What antigen it recognizes has not been identified. One base away there is no much larger clone; base qualities are not given. To prepare the library, the immunoSEQ multiplex PCR assay was applied. For the multiplex PCR, a mixture combining 60 forward primers for TCR Vbeta segments and 13 reverse primers for TCR Jbeta segments was used. A multiplex PCR assay on genomic DNA amplified the CDR3 region of rearranged TCR beta genes. On the Illumina HiSeq System, the amplified TCR beta libraries were sequenced as 87-base-pair reads. The published analysis was carried out like this. Across the 600 to 700 repertoires, a later analysis counted roughly 77 million unique TCR beta chains, around 11 million of which were shared by at least two donors. To remove PCR and sequencing errors, raw reads were error-corrected and collapsed into unique sequences using a nearest-neighbor algorithm that merged closely related sequences. CDR3 sequences were aligned to IMGT reference sequences to assign V, D and J gene segments. Each retained sequence needed at least a six-nucleotide match to both a V gene segment and a J gene segment. A rearrangement counted as productive if the CDR3 had no stop codons and remained in frame with V and J, and every other rearrangement counted as non-productive. Following IMGT convention, CDR3 was defined as the stretch from the second conserved V-encoded cysteine to the conserved J-encoded phenylalanine. The earlier analysis of about 560 of the donors excluded any sequence lacking an unambiguous match to a single V gene segment. In an earlier analysis of several hundred of the donors, V segments were called functional above 56.7% productive rearrangements and were called segregating when the between-donor standard deviation exceeded 5%. To diagnose cytomegalovirus status from the catalog of TCR beta chain sequences, a statistical classification framework was built. In a later analysis, TCR nucleotide sequences were compared against IMGT/GENE-DB human TR gene sequences so that V and J genes could be assigned. The TCRdist pipeline was used in a later analysis to assign CDR3 sequences and most-parsimonious VDJ recombination scenarios. In a later analysis, each TCR beta chain was defined by its CDR3 amino acid sequence together with its V-gene family, and reads lacking a unique V-gene family were excluded. As a way to deal with suspected cross-contamination and a sequencing artifact, a later analysis dropped 450 to 600 nucleotide sequences that were highly shared and had low generation probability. In a later analysis, a clonal expansion index for each public chain was calculated from normalized within-repertoire ranks of inferred template counts. In a later analysis, generation probabilities were computed with a VDJ recombination model fitted to out-of-frame rearrangements, and the resulting probabilities were checked against IGoR. In a later analysis, hypergeometric tests were used to score TCR-TCR, TCR-HLA and TCR-CMV co-occurrence, with a repertoire-size bias correction applied to TCR pairs. False discovery rates were estimated in a later analysis by permuting HLA or CMV assignments 20 times. In a later analysis, co-occurring TCRs were grouped using DBSCAN, and TCRdist sequence similarity was added for clustering within HLA-allele-positive subsets. Co-occurrence clustering excluded repertoires with fewer than 30,000 or more than 120,000 public chains, plus five with anomalous nucleotide sharing. TCRdb took over this immuneACCESS table, retaining in-frame rearrangements with V and J assigned. Such tables are incomplete; in checked studies, under half of the missing clones stem from an unresolved V gene, and the remainder is unexplained. V, J and clone size are those of that table, while D and trimming were read from the DNA. For this sample there are 90,000 to 130,000 clones; around three quarters appear just once. The leading ten clones occupy 0.85% to 0.9% of the sample.

This sample stems from a study of cytomegalovirus exposure and HLA in healthy donors (dated by TCRdb to 2016 to 2017). Regarding the study in general: According to an earlier analysis of 587 of the donors, 200 million or so T cells yielded roughly 100 million unique TCR beta sequences and around 280 Gb of sequence data. An early release covering approximately 600 HLA-typed donors comprised about 310 gigabases of sequencing data and tens of millions of unique TCR sequences. Of the approximately 400 genotyped donors, 65% to 90% were placed in the genetic ancestry cluster associated with self-reported Caucasian donors. The study aimed to test whether cataloging public T cell receptors could reveal signatures of past pathogen exposure. The study profiled the T cell repertoires of hundreds of subjects by immunosequencing and related them to cytomegalovirus serostatus. Along with the approximately 650-subject first cohort, a separate validation cohort of over a hundred different subjects was used. To predict cytomegalovirus infection status, the study brought together high-throughput TCR immunosequencing, statistical association of individual TCRs with disease status, and machine learning. A later analysis re-examined previously published TCR beta repertoires from roughly 650 donors and added high-resolution HLA genotyping to investigate patterns of TCR occurrence. Rather than using new phenotypic data, the later analysis identified candidate immune exposures from TCR beta sequences and from how often those sequences occurred across donors. In an earlier analysis of roughly 600 of the donors, high-throughput TCR beta sequencing was used to judge whether each TCR beta V gene segment behaved as functional or pseudogenic. Alongside the repertoire data, information on donor age, sex, ethnicity and CMV serostatus was compiled. In a later genetic analysis, genome-wide SNP genotypes for about 55% of the 666 donors were used, and that subset was treated as a discovery cohort. All discovery cohort repertoires had been generated using a single sequencing platform. Both class I and class II loci were covered by HLA typing, at four-digit resolution. Typing coverage varied by locus: about 620-640 donors for A, B, C, DRB1 and DQB1; roughly 560 for DQA1; some 610 for DPA1; around 490 for DPB1. Several DR-DQ haplotypes were treated as single units for association and clustering because of strong linkage in the cohort. On average, roughly 250,000 unique TCR beta nucleotide sequences were sequenced per donor among 398 genotyped donors of the cohort, with roughly a sixth of those sequences being non-productive.

The cohort consisted of some 730 healthy bone marrow donors. At the time of sampling, all cohort members were nominally healthy, though unrecorded immune exposures were likely present. The donor was CMV seronegative and belonged to the group of over 300 seronegative cohort members. Each donor provided a peripheral blood sample, and peripheral blood mononuclear cells were used for TCR beta sequencing. Genomic DNA extraction from the blood cell samples was performed with the Qiagen DNeasy Blood Extraction Kit. Results the study describes overall, beyond this receptor: In a later genetic analysis, a missense DCLRE1C variant was associated with V-gene and J-gene trimming of TCR beta chains, and the association was replicated in an independent cohort. In a later analysis, some 17,000 TCR beta sequences were associated with specific HLA alleles at a false discovery rate of 0.05. A further reported finding was that TCR beta sequences accurately predicted the HLA-A and HLA-B alleles for most subjects in the first cohort. The authors suggested that the approach could potentially be extended to other disease states and immunological phenotypes. According to a later analysis, most CMV-associated TCR beta chains appeared to be HLA-restricted, and the HLA associations seemed to be driven largely by CMV exposure. A later analysis found that HLA-associated TCR beta chains were more clonally expanded and had lower generation probabilities than equally common non-associated chains. The study gave a list of 150 to 200 TCR beta chains associated with cytomegalovirus. Because some donors lacked HLA typing at each locus, the association tests relied only on the typed subset. The sequencing pipeline was judged likely to have produced a cluster of highly shared sequence variants as a technical artifact. This cohort had only TCR beta chains sequenced, and the lack of alpha or paired-chain data limited which features could be detected. In a later analysis, TCR association rates were found to vary across HLA loci, with the most associated TCRs seen for DRB1 alleles and the fewest for HLA-C alleles. Cytomegalovirus status was reported to be diagnosed by the classifier with high specificity and sensitivity in both the original and validation cohorts. An earlier analysis of several hundred of the donors showed that most TCR beta V segments appeared in productive rearrangements either about 87% or about 30% of the time, which broadly matched IMGT annotations. Linkage disequilibrium might explain the correlated functional status among segregating V segments, but an unknown experimental factor could not be excluded. Immune exposure information for the cohort was limited to CMV serostatus. A later analysis reported that several top co-occurrence clusters appeared linked to parvovirus B19, influenza, CMV and Epstein-Barr virus. Three of the identified cytomegalovirus-associated TCR beta chains were confirmed in vitro to be specific for cytomegalovirus antigens. A later genetic analysis reported fewer N-insertions in productive TCRs among donors in an Asian-associated ancestry cluster than the 666-donor mean. The presence/absence analyses assumed that sequencing depth was roughly uniform across donors, and that assumption may not be true. Because counts were too low, around 17 rarely observed V segments, including chromosome 9 orphons, were left out of the earlier analysis of approximately 500 of the donors. Most TCR sequences were observed very rarely across donors, whereas some public TCRs were present in many individuals. When HLA alleles, especially DR and DQ, strongly co-occurred, attributing TCR associations to individual alleles was difficult.

Specimen: PBMCs. The TCR was taken from a woman younger than 45 in good health and CMV-seronegative.

The CDR3 protein: CASSPPNGQGNEKLFF. The nucleotide sequence is TGTGCCAGCTCACCGCCGAATGGACAGGGGAATGAAAAACTGTTTTTT. Here the chain combines TRBV18 and TRBJ1-4; 9 bases in the junction line up with TRBD1. From the cysteine through the phenylalanine, the CDR3 covers 16 amino acids. Only the CDR3 part of the read is kept: 48 bases, read in frame from the first base. Unmatched junction bases come to 7, with V trimmed by 3 bases and J by 5 bases. The germline V gene supplies CDR1 KGHSH and CDR2 LQKENI.